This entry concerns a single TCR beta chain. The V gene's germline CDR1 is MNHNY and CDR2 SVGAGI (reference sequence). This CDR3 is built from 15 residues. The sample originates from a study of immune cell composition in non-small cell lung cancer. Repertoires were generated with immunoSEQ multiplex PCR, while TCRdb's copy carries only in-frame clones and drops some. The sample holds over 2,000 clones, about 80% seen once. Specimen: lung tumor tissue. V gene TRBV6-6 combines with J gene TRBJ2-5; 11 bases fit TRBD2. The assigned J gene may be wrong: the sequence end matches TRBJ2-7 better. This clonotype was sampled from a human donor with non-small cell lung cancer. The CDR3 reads CASSSRTSGRDEQYF. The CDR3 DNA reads TGTGCCAGCAGTTCCCGGACTAGCGGGCGGGACGAGCAGTACTTC.